This TCR beta chain was found in a study of T-cell reconstitution after alpha-beta-depleted transplantation in children. For TCRbeta, the library was prepared with unique molecular identifiers. TCRdb fed the PCR reads into MiXCR, producing one record per CDR3 protein. Of over 150,000 distinct CDR3 sequences listed, roughly 6.6% are singletons. The CDR3 is 14 residues long. Germline V gene sequence: CDR1 MDHEN, CDR2 SYDVKM. The V and J ends lost 8 bases and 9 bases respectively, with 17 bases between them. Ten or more counts support this clonotype. The source material was PBMCs, sampled before TCRalphabeta/CD19-depleted stem cell transplant. This receptor was taken from a boy aged 2 to 10 with acute lymphoblastic leukemia, due to receive a stem cell transplant. The V call is TRBV28, the J call TRBJ1-6; D gene uncertain. CDR3 region: CASCRYFRTSPLHF. The CDR3 nucleotides read TGTGCCAGCTGCCGGTACTTTCGGACTTCACCCCTCCACTTT.